The source of this T cell receptor (beta chain) is a study of T cells in localized non-small cell lung cancer. Method: immunoSEQ multiplex PCR; TCRdb's copy keeps in-frame clones and lacks some. Counted here are 23,000 or so clones, around 89% occurring once; the ten biggest clones make up roughly 9.5%. Findings and caveats of the study: With higher T cell density in blood came longer overall survival. Uninvolved adjacent lung had more T cell clonality than any other tissue, topping tumor.

This clone came up once. Its target is unknown. The source material was peripheral blood mononuclear cells, sampled before any cancer treatment. The receptor was isolated from a woman aged 40 to 75 with stage III lung adenocarcinoma.

CDR3 in DNA: TGTGCCAGCAGTTACCCAAACTACGAGCAGTACTTC. It yields the protein CASSYPNYEQYF. The chain recombines TRBV6-5 with TRBJ2-7, with D unresolved. The CDR3 runs to 12 residues. The V and J ends lost 2 bases and 3 bases respectively, with 5 bases between them. Per germline, CDR1 MNHEY and CDR2 SVGAGI.